The 22 T cell receptor beta chains below all came from one sample that was sequenced in a study of early T cells in non-severe SARS-CoV-2 infection. TCRdb reanalysed the 5' RACE reads using MiXCR and keeps one entry per CDR3 protein. The table includes about 83,000 distinct CDR3 sequences, less than 11% detected once. The source was whole blood, collected at baseline. The receptor source for this set is an adult who was a healthcare worker with PCR-confirmed SARS-CoV-2 infection or an uninfected control (not recorded which).

This clonotype was found a few times. The rearrangement joins TRBV12-3 or TRBV12-4 to TRBJ2-1; D is uncertain. CDR3 length equals 13 residues. V was cut by 5 bases and J by 7 bases, with 12 bases left in between. CDR3 nucleotides: TGTGCCAGCAGTCACCCCCCCGGGAATGAGCAGTTCTTC. Protein sequence: CASSHPPGNEQFF.

On this clonotype: An end of the junction differs from the germline gene, which may be a read error. The J gene is TRBJ2-1, the V gene TRBV12-3 or TRBV12-4; 10 positions match TRBD2. The CDR3 has 14 residues. CDR3 nucleotides: TGTGCCAGCAGTCTAGCGGGAGAGTTTCGGGAGCAGTTCTTC. Amino acid sequence: CASSLAGEFREQFF.

The rearrangement joins TRBV4-1 to TRBJ1-1; 8 nucleotides line up with TRBD1. The CDR3 spans 14 residues. In germline, CDR1 is MGHRA, CDR2 YSYEKL. V lost 4 bases, J lost 3 bases, and 4 bases stayed unmatched. CDR3 coding DNA: TGCGCCAGCAGCCCAGGACAGGGATACACTGAAGCTTTCTTT. Protein: CASSPGQGYTEAFF.

V gene TRBV6-4 combines with J gene TRBJ2-3, with 7 bases identical to TRBD2. J was trimmed by 4 bases and V by 3 bases; bases with no gene match: 4. The CDR3 totals 14 residues. Germline V gene data show CDR1 as MRHNA and CDR2 as SNTAGT. The CDR3 sequence is CASSEGGSPDTQYF. CDR3 nucleotide sequence: TGTGCCAGCAGTGAGGGCGGGAGCCCAGATACGCAGTATTTT.

This clonotype showed up many times. V usage is TRBV3-1 and J usage is TRBJ1-1; D unresolved. Trimming shortened V by 5 bases and J by 4 bases, and 11 bases separated the two germline ends. The CDR3 loop spans 13 amino acids. Germline-derived CDR1 and CDR2 are LGHDT and YNNKEL (reference sequence). Here the CDR3 DNA reads TGTGCCAGCAGCTACCGGGCCTTCACTGAAGCTTTCTTT. Encoded protein: CASSYRAFTEAFF.

This clonotype was seen more than once but under ten times. As DNA, the CDR3 is TGTGCCAGCTCACCACCGGGGGGCTACGGCAATCAGCCCCAGCATTTT. Its translation is CASSPPGGYGNQPQHF. The chain is built from TRBV18 and TRBJ1-5, with a possible D match to TRBD1 (6 bases). V dropped 0 bases and J dropped 2 bases, with 11 bases sitting between them. CDR3 size: 16 residues. The germline CDR1 and CDR2 sequences are KGHSH and LQKENI. Looking up the rest from reference TRBV18 and TRBJ1-5 gives the full variable domain: NAGVMQNPRHLVRRRGQEARLRCSPMKGHSHVYWYRQLPEEGLKFMVYLQKENIIDESGMPKERFSAEFPKEGPSILRIQQVVRGDSAAYFCASSPPGGYGNQPQHFGDGTRLSIL.

This clonotype showed up just a few times. CDR3 nucleotide sequence: TGTGCCTGGGACCCACTTGTCGGTGAAGCTTTCTTT. It yields the protein CAWDPLVGEAFF. J is TRBJ1-1 and V is TRBV30; D is unclear. This CDR3 region has 12 residues. The germline V and J ends were trimmed by 5 bases and 7 bases, with 14 bases remaining between them. Germline CDR1 is GTSNPN and CDR2 is SVGIG (reference sequence).

This clonotype was detected a few times. This rearrangement joins TRBV5-5 to TRBJ2-3; the D is unclear. CDR1 is SGHKS and CDR2 is YYEKEE in the germline V gene (reference sequence). The CDR3 runs to 12 residues. V lost 4 bases and J 5 bases, leaving 8 bases between the germline ends. The CDR3 protein is CASSQDLDTQYF. Here the CDR3 DNA reads TGTGCCAGCAGCCAAGACCTAGATACGCAGTATTTT.

This clonotype was seen many times. The chain joins TRBV6-2 or TRBV6-3 to TRBJ2-1, with 7 nucleotides matching TRBD2. V lost 4 bases and J lost 6; bases outside the gene matches: 6. This CDR3 contains 14 residues. Per the germline V gene, CDR1 is MNHEY and CDR2 is SVGEGT. Here the CDR3 reads CASSSWTRSNEQFF. CDR3 coding DNA: TGTGCCAGCAGTTCCTGGACTAGGTCCAATGAGCAGTTCTTC.

This clonotype was recorded a few times. V gene TRBV7-6 combines with J gene TRBJ2-2, with TRBD2 matching over 13 bases. This CDR3 spans 21 amino acids. The junction had 17 bases not matched to a gene; V was cut back by 3 bases and J by 4 bases. Germline CDR1 SGHVS, CDR2 FNYEAQ. CDR3 sequence reads: CASSFTPWTSGSVWGTGELFF. The CDR3 DNA follows: TGTGCCAGCAGCTTTACACCCTGGACTAGCGGGAGTGTCTGGGGCACCGGGGAGCTGTTTTTT.

The V call is TRBV11-2, the J call TRBJ2-1; 7 bases are a match to TRBD1. This CDR3 contains 14 residues. Germline V gene lookup returns CDR1 SGHAT and CDR2 FQNNGV. Trimming removed 6 bases from V and 9 bases from J; junction bases left unmatched: 11. Here the CDR3 reads CASRTGRELGEQFF. CDR3 DNA sequence: TGTGCCAGCAGGACAGGGAGAGAGTTGGGTGAGCAGTTCTTC.

This clonotype was detected ten times or more. The genes are TRBV7-9 and TRBJ1-1; D perhaps matches TRBD1 (5 bases). Germline V CDR1 and CDR2: SEHNR, FQNEAQ (reference sequence). V dropped 1 base and J dropped 6 bases, with 18 bases sitting between them. CDR3 length: 16 residues. CDR3 coding DNA: TGTGCCAGCAGCTTAGGGGGGACTACGTGGGACGCTGAAGCTTTCTTT. Residues: CASSLGGTTWDAEAFF.

This clonotype appeared a few times. The genes are TRBV6-5 and TRBJ2-5, with 7 positions matching TRBD1. The CDR3 length is 16 residues. The trim removed 6 bases at V and 6 bases at J, leaving 16 bases unmatched. Per germline, CDR1 MNHEY and CDR2 SVGAGI. As DNA, the CDR3 is TGTGCCAGCAGCCCAGACAGGGTTCAAGTGGGTAAGACCCAGTACTTC. It translates to CASSPDRVQVGKTQYF.

There are many counts of this clonotype. The V gene is TRBV19, the J gene TRBJ1-4, with 8 bases lining up with TRBD1. Germline values: CDR1 LNHDA, CDR2 SQIVND (reference sequence). The CDR3 extends over 14 amino acids. The V gene end was trimmed by 3 bases and the J gene end by 6 bases; junction bases not matched to a gene: 3. CDR3 bases: TGTGCCAGTAGTATCGGGACAGGAGATGAAAAACTGTTTTTT. Encoded protein: CASSIGTGDEKLFF.

The chain uses TRBV6-5 and TRBJ2-7; the D call may be TRBD1 or TRBD2 (5 bases each). CDR1 and CDR2 (germline): MNHEY, SVGAGI. CDR3 length: 13 residues. V lost 9 bases and J 0 bases, leaving 12 bases between the germline ends. The CDR3 nucleotides are TGTGCCAGTCGCCCGGGACCCTCCTACGAGCAGTACTTC. Protein sequence: CASRPGPSYEQYF.

V gene TRBV12-3 or TRBV12-4 combines with J gene TRBJ2-7; D perhaps matches TRBD1 (6 bases). CDR3 size: 14 residues. V dropped 4 bases and J dropped 1 base, with 11 bases sitting between them. The CDR3 nucleotides are TGTGCCAGCAGTTACAGGGAAGATTCCTACGAGCAGTACTTC. This codes for CASSYREDSYEQYF.

V gene TRBV18 combines with J gene TRBJ2-5; TRBD2 is a possible D gene (6 bases). CDR3 length equals 14 residues. Per germline, CDR1 KGHSH and CDR2 LQKENI. The V and J ends lost 2 bases and 4 bases respectively, with 11 bases between them. Here the CDR3 reads CASSPGGVAETQYF. CDR3 nucleotides: TGTGCCAGCTCACCAGGAGGGGTAGCAGAGACCCAGTACTTC.

This chain joins TRBV24-1 and TRBJ2-1, with no clear D. Trimming stripped 9 bases from V and 6 bases from J, with 8 bases between. This CDR3 is 11 amino acids long. The germline gives CDR1 KGHDR, CDR2 SFDVKD. The CDR3 protein is CATRGLNEQFF. The CDR3 bases are TGTGCCACCCGAGGCCTCAATGAGCAGTTCTTC.

V and J are TRBV6-5 and TRBJ2-7; TRBD2 matches 11 bases. The CDR3 consists of 16 residues. The V gene's germline CDR1 is MNHEY and CDR2 SVGAGI. V shed 6 bases, J shed 0 bases, and the junction held 7 bases outside the gene matches. The DNA for the CDR3 is TGTGCCAGCAGACCACTAGCGGGAGCGGGCTCCTACGAGCAGTACTTC. As protein: CASRPLAGAGSYEQYF.

This chain connects TRBV9 to TRBJ2-1; D not resolved. The CDR3 covers 13 residues. In germline, CDR1 is SGDLS, CDR2 YYNGEE. The V gene lost 1 base and the J gene lost 8 bases, with 10 bases spanning the gap. The DNA of the CDR3 is TGTGCCAGCAGCGTAACTGACTGGGATGAGCAGTTCTTC. Translated: CASSVTDWDEQFF.

This clonotype showed up many times. The chain combines TRBV28 with TRBJ2-1; 13 bases are shared with TRBD2. Germline V lookup: CDR1 MDHEN, CDR2 SYDVKM. Trimming cost V 7 bases and J 10 bases; bases outside gene matches: 7. The CDR3 consists of 14 residues. The CDR3 reads CASNGLAGATEQFF. In DNA, the CDR3 is TGTGCCAGCAACGGACTAGCGGGGGCGACGGAGCAGTTCTTC.

The sample holds many counts of this clonotype. V gene TRBV28 combines with J gene TRBJ1-4; weak D call: TRBD1 (5 bases). The CDR3 spans 15 residues. Trimming removed 6 bases from V and 4 bases from J, with 15 bases in between. CDR1 and CDR2 (germline): MDHEN, SYDVKM. The CDR3 DNA is TGTGCCAGCAGCCTGACGGGGCTCGGTAATGAAAAACTGTTTTTT. It yields the protein CASSLTGLGNEKLFF.